Below are 18 T cell receptor beta chains sequenced from a single sample in a study of regulatory T cells in long-lasting Graves disease. The sample's time point: newly diagnosed GD, antithyroid drugs for less than 3 months. The TCR library used RNA extracted from PBMCs. Both iRepertoire HTBI primers and Arm-PCR of CDR3 regions were used to build the TCR beta libraries. TCRdb re-called the multiplex PCR reads with MiXCR, one entry per CDR3 protein. The repertoire has about 400,000 distinct CDR3 sequences, 15% of them found once; the top ten carry 22%. The sequencing here drew on peripheral blood mononuclear cells (PBMCs), taken at new diagnosis, from a patient treated with antithyroid drugs. These receptors were obtained from a female donor with Graves disease.

This clonotype showed up just a few times. The chain joins TRBV4-1 to TRBJ1-2; D is undetermined. This CDR3 is 15 amino acids long. V was cut by 5 bases and J by 0 bases, with 13 bases left in between. CDR1 and CDR2 from the germline V gene are MGHRA and YSYEKL. CDR3: CASSDEDGANYGYTF. In DNA form, the CDR3 reads TGCGCCAGCAGCGATGAAGACGGAGCTAACTATGGCTACACCTTC.

The table lists this clonotype with a few counts. V usage is TRBV5-8 and J usage is TRBJ2-7; the match to TRBD1 covers 7 bases. Germline values: CDR1 SGHTS, CDR2 YDEGEE. CDR3 length equals 16 residues. V lost 4 bases and J lost 0; bases outside the gene matches: 10. In nucleotides, the CDR3 is TGTGCCAGCAGCCCGTGGGTGACAGGGCTCTCCTACGAGCAGTACTTC. It encodes CASSPWVTGLSYEQYF.

In this sample, this clonotype turned up many times. J is TRBJ1-2 and V is TRBV7-6; D remains unclear. CDR1 is SGHVS, CDR2 FNYEAQ, per germline. The V end lost 7 bases, the J end lost 2 bases, and 11 bases lay between the germline ends. The CDR3 spans 13 residues. Here the CDR3 reads CASTPGRNYGYTF. In DNA, the CDR3 is TGTGCCAGCACCCCAGGACGGAACTATGGCTACACCTTC. The entire variable domain, with the rest obtained from reference TRBV7-6 and TRBJ1-2, is as follows: GAGVSQSPRYKVTKRGQDVALRCDPISGHVSLYWYRQALGQGPEFLTYFNYEAQQDKSGLPNDRFSAERPEGSISTLTIQRTEQRDSAMYRCASTPGRNYGYTFGSGTRLTVV.

This clonotype was found many times. V gene TRBV27 combines with J gene TRBJ2-7; TRBD2 might be the D (5 bases). Trimming removed 2 bases at V and 0 bases at J, with 11 bases between. The CDR3 is 15 amino acids. The germline gives CDR1 MNHEY, CDR2 SMNVEV (reference sequence). CDR3 in DNA: TGTGCCAGCAGTTTAAGCGGCGGCCACTCCTACGAGCAGTACTTC. It encodes CASSLSGGHSYEQYF.

The chain is built from TRBV10-3 and TRBJ1-1, with D unresolved. With 4 bases removed from V and 11 bases from J, the gap between germline ends came to 17 bases. Germline CDR1 ENHRY, CDR2 SYGVKD. The CDR3 covers 13 residues. The CDR3 sequence: CAISAPKGEDAFF. For the CDR3, the DNA is TGTGCCATCAGTGCCCCGAAGGGTGAGGACGCTTTCTTT.

V usage is TRBV30 and J usage is TRBJ2-7, with D unclear. The CDR3 covers 11 residues. Deletions cut 2 bases from V and 7 bases from J, with 9 bases between. CDR1 is GTSNPN and CDR2 is SVGIG in the germline V gene (reference sequence). The CDR3 region is CAWSPQREQYF. In DNA, the CDR3 is TGTGCCTGGAGTCCCCAAAGGGAGCAGTACTTC.

This clonotype came up many times. The chain recombines TRBV7-9 with TRBJ2-7; D remains unclear. The CDR3 covers 13 residues. V was shortened by 5 bases and J by 0 bases, with 8 bases between the two germline ends. Germline V gene data show CDR1 as SEHNR and CDR2 as FQNEAQ (reference sequence). The CDR3 sequence: CASSLESSYEQYF. As DNA, the CDR3 is TGTGCCAGCAGCCTAGAGAGCTCCTACGAGCAGTACTTC.

This clonotype was detected many times. The rearrangement links TRBV5-4 to TRBJ2-3; 12 nucleotides agree with TRBD2. From germline, CDR1 is SGHNT and CDR2 YYREEE (reference sequence). Germline trimming cut 3 bases from V and 0 bases from J; bases unmatched to any gene: 11. This CDR3 has 19 residues. The CDR3 is CASSSGSSGGAFSTDTQYF. The CDR3, as DNA: TGTGCCAGCAGCTCTGGGTCTAGCGGGGGGGCTTTCAGCACAGATACGCAGTATTTT.

This clonotype came up many times. The rearrangement uses TRBV20-1 and TRBJ2-1, with 11 bases fitting TRBD2. Trimming took 6 bases from V and 6 from J; bases not matched to a gene: 7. There are 14 residues in the CDR3. Germline CDR1 reads DFQATT; CDR2 reads SNEGSKA (reference sequence). The CDR3 reads CSATLAGAINEQFF. Here the CDR3 DNA reads TGCAGTGCCACACTAGCGGGGGCCATCAATGAGCAGTTCTTC.

This clonotype was counted ten times or more. The V call is TRBV20-1, the J call TRBJ2-3; 12 bases agree with TRBD2. This CDR3 region has 14 residues. V dropped 0 bases and J dropped 11; count of bases not matched to a gene: 6. Germline V CDR1 and CDR2: DFQATT, SNEGSKA (reference sequence). CDR3 in DNA: TGCAGTGCTAGAGATGCGGGACTAGCGGGTTGGCAGTATTTT. Translating it yields CSARDAGLAGWQYF.

At least ten counts were recorded for this clonotype. The junction does not match germline at one end; this may be a read error. The chain combines TRBV27 with TRBJ2-1; D not certain. CDR3 length equals 18 residues. From germline, CDR1 is MNHEY and CDR2 SMNVEV (reference sequence). CDR3 nucleotides: TGTGCCAGCAGTTTAAATCTCGGGCTCAAAAGCTCCCACAATGAGCAGTTCTTC. Its translation is CASSLNLGLKSSHNEQFF.

In its sample, this clonotype was seen many times. The chain recombines TRBV27 with TRBJ1-1, with no clear D. The CDR3 is 12 residues long. Looked up from germline, CDR1 is MNHEY and CDR2 is SMNVEV (reference sequence). V was shortened by 6 bases and J by 5 bases, with 10 bases between the two germline ends. The CDR3 nucleotides are TGTGCCAGCAGCCAATATGGGACTGAAGCTTTCTTT. It is translated as CASSQYGTEAFF.

A few counts support this clonotype. The chain combines TRBV7-2 with TRBJ1-3, with D perhaps matching TRBD1 (6 bases). CDR1 and CDR2 from the germline V gene are SGHTA and FQGNSA. This CDR3 region has 15 residues. Between the trimmed V and J ends, which lost 5 bases and 2 bases, there was a span of 13 bases. The CDR3 bases are TGTGCCAGCAGCATCGGGACACAAGCTGGAAACACCATATATTTT. Its translation is CASSIGTQAGNTIYF.

This clonotype has at least ten counts. The rearrangement joins TRBV5-1 to TRBJ1-4; D remains ambiguous. V was cut by 5 bases and J by 6 bases, with 11 bases left in between. This CDR3 is built from 13 residues. CDR1 SGHRS and CDR2 YFSETQ come from the germline V gene. The CDR3 region has the DNA TGCGCCAGCAGACAAGAGGGTCATGAAAAACTGTTTTTT. The encoded protein is CASRQEGHEKLFF.

Note on this clonotype: A far larger clone differs by one base, so this is likely a read error. The chain combines TRBV2 with TRBJ2-1; 11 positions agree with TRBD2. CDR1 SNHLY and CDR2 FYNNEI come from the germline V gene. The CDR3 covers 15 residues. The CDR3 is CASQPRTSGQETRYF. The CDR3 coding sequence is TGTGCCAGCCAACCTCGGACTAGCGGGCAAGAGACCCGGTACTTC.

This clonotype was found many times. The V call is TRBV3-1, the J call TRBJ1-2; D unclear. Trimming left V 0 bases short and J 2 bases short, with 7 bases between. Germline values: CDR1 LGHDT, CDR2 YNNKEL (reference sequence). The CDR3 extends over 14 amino acids. The CDR3 spells CASSQELTNYGYTF. The DNA for the CDR3 is TGTGCCAGCAGCCAAGAGTTAACAAACTATGGCTACACCTTC.

This rearrangement joins TRBV18 to TRBJ1-1; 8 bases are a match to TRBD1. The CDR3 contains 17 residues. J gave up 5 bases and V 1 base, and 12 bases lay outside the gene matches. Germline lookup yields CDR1 KGHSH and CDR2 LQKENI. The CDR3 reads CASSPRDRTGKNTEAFF. In nucleotides, the CDR3 is TGTGCCAGCTCACCACGAGACAGGACAGGGAAGAATACTGAAGCTTTCTTT.

The chain recombines TRBV28 with TRBJ2-1, with D perhaps matching TRBD2 (5 bases). The CDR3 consists of 14 residues. CDR1 is MDHEN, CDR2 SYDVKM, per germline. Between the trimmed V and J ends, which lost 4 bases and 6 bases, there was a span of 13 bases. The CDR3 is CASSYTRPTNEQFF. DNA for the CDR3: TGTGCCAGCAGTTATACTAGGCCTACCAATGAGCAGTTCTTC.